This TCR beta chain was retrieved from a study of shared clonotypes between healthy human individuals. Germline V CDR1 and CDR2: SGHRS, YFSETQ. The V and J ends lost 4 bases and 5 bases, in that order; junction bases with no gene match: 5. The CDR3 covers 14 residues. The table came from immunoSEQ multiplex PCR; TCRdb's copy has only in-frame clones and leaves some out. The sample consists of 2.3 million or so clones, 85% to 95% of them appearing once. The sample holds one count of this clone. The clonotype originates from a man between 18 and 35 years old in good health. Some clones in this sample may be carry-over from other donors' samples. The chain employs TRBV5-1 and TRBJ2-1; 8 bases line up with TRBD2. Sequencing was performed on naive CD4+ T cells from PBMCs. Subset denoted: CD45RA+ positively selected. CDR3 loop: CASSRGGLDNEQFF. CDR3 sequence (DNA): TGCGCCAGCAGCCGTGGGGGACTAGACAATGAGCAGTTCTTC.